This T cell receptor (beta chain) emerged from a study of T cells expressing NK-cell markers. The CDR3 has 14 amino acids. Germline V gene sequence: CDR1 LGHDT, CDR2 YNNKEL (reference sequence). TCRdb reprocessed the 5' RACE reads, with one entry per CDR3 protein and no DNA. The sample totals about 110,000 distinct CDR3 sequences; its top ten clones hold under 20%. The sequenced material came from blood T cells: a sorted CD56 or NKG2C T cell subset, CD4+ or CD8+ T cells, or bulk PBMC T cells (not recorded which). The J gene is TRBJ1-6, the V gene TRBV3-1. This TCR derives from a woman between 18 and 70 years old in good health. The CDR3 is CASSRKRVPSPLHF.